These T cell receptor beta chains were read from a single sample in a study of beta chain features in type 1 diabetes. This table comes from immunoSEQ multiplex PCR, and its TCRdb copy is limited to in-frame clones, with some not included. The profile covers 600,000 to 750,000 clones, with roughly 12% appearing a single time and roughly 0.11% taken by the ten largest. Sequences were obtained from naive CD4+ T cells from blood. The source is a young man with type 1 diabetes. The CDR3 runs from the conserved cysteine through the conserved F or W. A D gene is named only where the DNA matches it firmly. A row's size may be missing; if present it is once, few, many or a size class.

clone_size,j_call,v_call,d_call,cdr3_aa,cdr3_nt
.,TRBJ2-7,TRBV7-2,TRBD1,CASSFGLTGAYEQYF,TGTGCCAGCAGCTTTGGACTGACAGGGGCCTACGAGCAGTACTTC
.,TRBJ1-4,TRBV10-3,TRBD1,CAISDLGQGSEKLFF,TGTGCCATCAGTGACTTGGGACAGGGGAGTGAAAAACTGTTTTTT
.,TRBJ1-4,TRBV7-9,TRBD1,CASSRSLQGTNEKLFF,TGTGCCAGCAGCCGAAGCCTACAGGGGACTAATGAAAAACTGTTTTTT
.,TRBJ2-7,TRBV7-2,.,CASSLARTDYEQYF,TGTGCCAGCAGCTTAGCCCGGACAGATTACGAGCAGTACTTC
few,TRBJ1-2,TRBV29-1,.,CSVVRQFNYGYTF,TGCAGCGTTGTTAGGCAGTTTAACTATGGCTACACCTTC
.,TRBJ1-2,TRBV9,TRBD1,CASSGPHGQDTNYGYTF,TGTGCCAGCAGCGGCCCCCACGGACAGGACACTAACTATGGCTACACCTTC
.,TRBJ2-5,TRBV7-8,.,CASSTGFEETQYF,TGTGCCAGCAGTACAGGGTTCGAAGAGACCCAGTACTTC
.,TRBJ2-1,TRBV29-1,.,CSGAPGPHNEQFF,TGCAGCGGCGCCCCGGGACCCCACAATGAGCAGTTCTTC
.,TRBJ2-1,TRBV7-2,TRBD1,CASSFGQGHNEQFF,TGTGCCAGCAGCTTTGGACAGGGCCACAATGAGCAGTTCTTC
.,TRBJ1-2,TRBV19,.,CASSIDRGDYGYTF,TGTGCCAGTAGTATTGATCGCGGAGACTATGGCTACACCTTC
.,TRBJ2-7,TRBV13,.,CASSPGGRYPYEQYF,TGTGCCAGCAGCCCCGGCGGCAGGTATCCCTACGAGCAGTACTTC
few,TRBJ1-1,TRBV2,.,CASRIRTGSGGTEAFF,TGTGCCAGCAGGATCCGGACGGGTTCGGGTGGCACTGAAGCTTTCTTT
.,TRBJ2-3,TRBV9,.,CASSPLGGTSTDTQYF,TGTGCCAGCAGCCCCCTCGGCGGTACTAGCACAGATACGCAGTATTTT
.,TRBJ2-3,TRBV10-1,.,CASSPDLDTQYF,TGCGCCAGCAGTCCGGACTTGGATACGCAGTATTTT
.,TRBJ2-5,TRBV30,.,CAWGRKETQYF,TGTGCCTGGGGACGGAAAGAGACCCAGTACTTC
.,TRBJ2-7,TRBV15,TRBD1,CATSIRQGFYEQYF,TGTGCCACCAGCATACGACAGGGATTCTACGAGCAGTACTTC